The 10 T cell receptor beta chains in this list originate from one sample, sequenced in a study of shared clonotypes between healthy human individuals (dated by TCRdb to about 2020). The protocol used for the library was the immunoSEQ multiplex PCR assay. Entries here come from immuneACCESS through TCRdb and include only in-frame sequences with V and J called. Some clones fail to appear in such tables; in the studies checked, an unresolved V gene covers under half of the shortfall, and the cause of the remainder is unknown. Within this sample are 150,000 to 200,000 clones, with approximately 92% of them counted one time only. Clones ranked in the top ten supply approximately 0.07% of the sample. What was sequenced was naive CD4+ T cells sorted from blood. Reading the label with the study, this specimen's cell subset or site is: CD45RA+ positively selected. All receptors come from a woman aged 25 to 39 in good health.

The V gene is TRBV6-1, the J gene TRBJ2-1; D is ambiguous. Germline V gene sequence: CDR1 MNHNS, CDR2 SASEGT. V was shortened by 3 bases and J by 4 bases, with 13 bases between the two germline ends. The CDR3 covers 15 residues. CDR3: CASSEEPTRYNEQFF. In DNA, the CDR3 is TGTGCCAGCAGTGAGGAGCCGACGAGATACAATGAGCAGTTCTTC.

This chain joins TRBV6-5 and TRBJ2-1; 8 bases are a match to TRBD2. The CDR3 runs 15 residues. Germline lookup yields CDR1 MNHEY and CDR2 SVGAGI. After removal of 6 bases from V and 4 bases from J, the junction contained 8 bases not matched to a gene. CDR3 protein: CASSRTSGPYNEQFF. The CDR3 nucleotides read TGTGCCAGCAGCCGCACTAGCGGCCCGTACAATGAGCAGTTCTTC.

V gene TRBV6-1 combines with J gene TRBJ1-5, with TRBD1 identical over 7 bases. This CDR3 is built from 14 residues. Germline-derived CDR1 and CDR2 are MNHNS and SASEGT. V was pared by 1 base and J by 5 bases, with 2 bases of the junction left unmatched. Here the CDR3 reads CASSEDRGYQPQHF. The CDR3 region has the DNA TGTGCCAGCAGTGAAGACAGGGGATATCAGCCCCAGCATTTT.

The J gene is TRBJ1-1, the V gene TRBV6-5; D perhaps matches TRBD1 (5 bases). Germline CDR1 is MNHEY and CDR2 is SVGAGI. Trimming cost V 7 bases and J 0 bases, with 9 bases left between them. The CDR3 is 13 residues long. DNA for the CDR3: TGTGCCAGCAATAGGGGCATGAACACTGAAGCTTTCTTT. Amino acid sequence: CASNRGMNTEAFF.

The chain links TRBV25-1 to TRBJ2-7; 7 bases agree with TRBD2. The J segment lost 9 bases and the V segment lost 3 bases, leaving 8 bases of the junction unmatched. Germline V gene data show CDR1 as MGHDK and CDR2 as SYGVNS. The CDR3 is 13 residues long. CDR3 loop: CASSDRDYAAQYF. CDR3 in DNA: TGTGCCAGCAGTGACCGGGACTACGCGGCGCAGTACTTC.

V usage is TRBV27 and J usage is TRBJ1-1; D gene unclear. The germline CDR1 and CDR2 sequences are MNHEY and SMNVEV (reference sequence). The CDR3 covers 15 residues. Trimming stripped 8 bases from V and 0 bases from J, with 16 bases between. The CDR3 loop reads CASGRTGGVNTEAFF. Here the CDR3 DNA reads TGTGCCAGCGGCCGGACGGGAGGAGTGAACACTGAAGCTTTCTTT.

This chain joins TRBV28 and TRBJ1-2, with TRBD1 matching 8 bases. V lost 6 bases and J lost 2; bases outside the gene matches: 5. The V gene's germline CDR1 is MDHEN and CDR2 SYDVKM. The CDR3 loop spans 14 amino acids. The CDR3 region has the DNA TGTGCCAGCAGCCGGACAGGGTGGAACTATGGCTACACCTTC. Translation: CASSRTGWNYGYTF.

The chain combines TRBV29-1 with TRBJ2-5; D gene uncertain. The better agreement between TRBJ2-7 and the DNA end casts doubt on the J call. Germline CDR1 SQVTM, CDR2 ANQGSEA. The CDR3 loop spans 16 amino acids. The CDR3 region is CSVEDLFMDGTYEQYF. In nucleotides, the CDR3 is TGCAGCGTTGAAGATCTATTTATGGACGGAACCTACGAGCAGTACTTC.

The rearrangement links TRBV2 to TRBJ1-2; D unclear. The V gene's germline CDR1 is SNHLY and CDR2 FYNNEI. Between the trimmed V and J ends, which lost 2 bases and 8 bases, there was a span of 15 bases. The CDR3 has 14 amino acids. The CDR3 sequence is CASSEQATGEGYTF. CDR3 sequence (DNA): TGTGCCAGCAGTGAACAAGCGACTGGCGAGGGCTACACCTTC.

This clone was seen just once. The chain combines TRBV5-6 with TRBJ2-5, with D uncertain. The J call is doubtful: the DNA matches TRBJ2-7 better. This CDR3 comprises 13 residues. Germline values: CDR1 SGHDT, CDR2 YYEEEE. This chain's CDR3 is CASSLESSYEQYF. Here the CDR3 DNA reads TGTGCCAGCAGCCTGGAGAGTTCCTACGAGCAGTACTTC.